This TCR beta chain comes out of a study of cytomegalovirus exposure and HLA in healthy donors. Study outcomes and limitations: Many donors shared some public TCRs, even though most TCR sequences were rare.

Comments on this clone: Its cognate antigen is unknown.

Primers: 60 Vbeta forward and 13 Jbeta reverse. Profiled with immunoSEQ multiplex PCR; TCRdb holds only in-frame clones, not every one. The data contain 270,000 or so clones, about 93% of them seen just once; the ten biggest clones take up approximately 1.5%. The CDR3 sequence is 13 residues long. V was shortened by 2 bases and J by 3 bases, with 8 bases between the two germline ends. Looked up from germline, CDR1 is SGHNT and CDR2 is YYREEE (reference sequence). The sequenced sample consisted of PBMCs. The chain links TRBV5-4 to TRBJ1-1, with D hard to call. The clonotype originates from a girl aged 2 to 10 in good health and CMV-seronegative. CDR3 protein: CASSLPGDTEAFF. CDR3 DNA: TGTGCCAGCAGCTTACCCGGGGACACTGAAGCTTTCTTT.